Shown below are 22 T cell receptor beta chains from a single sample sequenced in a study of shared clonotypes between healthy human individuals. Naive CD8 cells, CD45RO-negative and positively selected for CCR7, excluded terminally differentiated effector memory CD45RA+ cells. The method was immunoSEQ multiplex PCR; TCRdb's version includes in-frame clones alone and lacks a portion of them. The sample shows about 600,000 clones, 95% of them seen only once. Specimen: naive CD8+ T cells sorted from blood. The receptors derive from a woman in her 30s in good health.

The table lists this clone with a count of one. This rearrangement joins TRBV6-6 to TRBJ2-1; 9 nucleotides agree with TRBD2. Germline-derived CDR1 and CDR2 are MNHNY and SVGAGI (reference sequence). J was trimmed by 8 bases and V by 2 bases; bases with no gene match: 7. There are 15 residues in the CDR3. The CDR3 region is CASSYVIAGEDEQFF. CDR3 DNA sequence: TGTGCCAGCAGTTACGTGATAGCGGGAGAGGATGAGCAGTTCTTC.

The chain employs TRBV6-1 and TRBJ2-1; the D is unclear. The germline CDR1 and CDR2 sequences are MNHNS and SASEGT. The CDR3 loop spans 16 amino acids. V lost 1 base to trimming and J lost 0 bases, with 10 bases between them. CDR3 bases: TGTGCCAGCAGTGAAGACAAAGTTAGCTCCTACAATGAGCAGTTCTTC. This gives the protein CASSEDKVSSYNEQFF.

The J gene is TRBJ2-7, the V gene TRBV27; 9 nucleotides match TRBD2. V shed 8 bases, J shed 4 bases, and the junction held 12 bases outside the gene matches. The germline gives CDR1 MNHEY, CDR2 SMNVEV (reference sequence). The CDR3 runs 15 residues. CDR3 DNA: TGTGCCAGCGGAGGAGGTATGACTAGCGGTTACGAGCAGTACTTC. Protein: CASGGGMTSGYEQYF.

The chain carries TRBV5-1 and TRBJ2-1; 9 bases line up with TRBD2. V gave up 0 bases and J gave up 4 bases; unmatched junction bases: 5. This CDR3 is built from 16 residues. CDR1 and CDR2 from the germline V gene are SGHRS and YFSETQ. The CDR3 sequence is CASSLESSGKYNEQFF. The CDR3 region has the DNA TGCGCCAGCAGCTTGGAGTCTAGCGGGAAATACAATGAGCAGTTCTTC.

This clone was picked up one time. V usage is TRBV21-1 and J usage is TRBJ2-7; no check of the table's D call, TRBD2, against the DNA was made. TRBV21-1 is reported as a pseudogene. The CDR3 has 17 amino acids. In DNA form, the CDR3 reads TGTGCCAGCAGGGACGGACTAGCGGGATGGGACTCCTACGAGCAGTACTTC. The encoded protein is CASRDGLAGWDSYEQYF.

CDR3 sequence reads: CASRPQGLLQETQYF. The CDR3 bases are TGTGCCAGCAGACCACAGGGTCTCCTTCAAGAGACCCAGTACTTC. This rearrangement joins TRBV6-5 to TRBJ2-5; possibly TRBD1 for D (6 bases). CDR3 length equals 15 residues. The germline V gene has CDR1 MNHEY and CDR2 SVGAGI. V was cut by 6 bases and J by 2 bases, with 16 bases left in between.

The CDR3 sequence: CASSETSGRTEAFF. CDR3 sequence (DNA): TGTGCCAGCAGTGAAACGTCAGGTCGGACTGAAGCTTTCTTT. The rearrangement links TRBV2 to TRBJ1-1; unclear D gene. V lost 2 bases to trimming and J lost 5 bases, with 12 bases between them. CDR1 and CDR2 (germline): SNHLY, FYNNEI. This CDR3 is built from 14 residues.

The chain joins TRBV28 to TRBJ1-1; D might be TRBD1 (6 bases). Germline V lookup: CDR1 MDHEN, CDR2 SYDVKM. The CDR3 spans 15 residues. Trimming stripped 7 bases from V and 2 bases from J, with 17 bases between. Written as DNA, the CDR3 is TGTGCCAGCACCTCCACCGGGACAACTAACACTGAAGCTTTCTTT. Residues: CASTSTGTTNTEAFF.

This rearrangement joins TRBV27 to TRBJ1-2; D perhaps matches TRBD1 (6 bases). This CDR3 has 16 residues. V was clipped by 6 bases and J by 0 bases, with 17 bases between them. From germline, CDR1 is MNHEY and CDR2 SMNVEV (reference sequence). The CDR3: CASRLTSTGTNYGYTF. DNA for the CDR3: TGTGCCAGCAGACTGACATCGACAGGAACTAACTATGGCTACACCTTC.

The J gene is TRBJ1-2, the V gene TRBV6-6; D not resolved. V dropped 7 bases and J dropped 5 bases, with 11 bases sitting between them. This CDR3 comprises 12 residues. Germline-derived CDR1 and CDR2 are MNHNY and SVGAGI (reference sequence). The CDR3 reads CASTFGGYGYTF. The CDR3 DNA follows: TGTGCCAGCACCTTTGGTGGGTATGGCTACACCTTC.

The chain links TRBV18 to TRBJ2-3; 8 bases are a match to TRBD2. CDR1 is KGHSH and CDR2 is LQKENI in the germline V gene. With 0 bases clipped from V and 2 bases from J, the junction kept 10 bases outside the gene matches. CDR3 length: 18 residues. The DNA of the CDR3 is TGTGCCAGCTCACCACCGGATCGCCTAGCGGGCCTCACAGATACGCAGTATTTT. Its translation is CASSPPDRLAGLTDTQYF.

This sequence joins TRBV4-1 and TRBJ1-5; D uncertain. The CDR3 runs to 18 residues. CDR1 and CDR2 (germline): MGHRA, YSYEKL. V lost 4 bases and J lost 4, with 23 bases in between. CDR3 in amino acids: CASSPREGADSRNQPQHF. The CDR3 coding sequence is TGCGCCAGCAGCCCTAGAGAAGGAGCGGATTCCCGGAATCAGCCCCAGCATTTT.

This sequence joins TRBV4-2 and TRBJ2-7; D uncertain. V lost 1 base and J 7 bases, leaving 11 bases between the germline ends. The CDR3 totals 13 residues. From germline, CDR1 is LGHNA and CDR2 YNFKEQ. The CDR3 sequence is CASSQGEEQEQYF. CDR3 DNA sequence: TGTGCCAGCAGCCAAGGGGAAGAACAAGAGCAGTACTTC.

The V gene is TRBV11-2, the J gene TRBJ2-1; 7 positions match TRBD1. CDR1 SGHAT and CDR2 FQNNGV come from the germline V gene. J was trimmed by 3 bases and V by 5 bases; bases with no gene match: 10. This CDR3 region has 16 residues. The CDR3 DNA follows: TGTGCCAGCAGCATTAGAACCGGGACAGTCTACAATGAGCAGTTCTTC. Amino acid sequence: CASSIRTGTVYNEQFF. The full variable domain, rest sourced from reference TRBV11-2 and TRBJ2-1, is EAGVAQSPRYKIIEKRQSVAFWCNPISGHATLYWYQQILGQGPKLLIQFQNNGVVDDSQLPKDRFSAERLKGVDSTLKIQPAKLEDSAVYLCASSIRTGTVYNEQFFGPGTRLTVL.

The chain has TRBV14 and TRBJ2-6, with a tentative D call TRBD2 (6 bases). CDR3 length: 16 amino acids. CDR1 is SGHDN, CDR2 FVKESK, per germline. Trimming took 4 bases from V and 0 from J, leaving 10 bases between them. The DNA of the CDR3 is TGTGCCAGCAGCCCCCGGAGGGGCTCTGGGGCCAACGTCCTGACTTTC. It yields the protein CASSPRRGSGANVLTF.

V gene TRBV4-1 combines with J gene TRBJ1-4; no clear D gene. The germline V gene has CDR1 MGHRA and CDR2 YSYEKL. The CDR3 has 16 residues. V dropped 2 bases and J dropped 5 bases, with 15 bases sitting between them. CDR3 sequence reads: CASSQPLGRLNEKLFF. As DNA, the CDR3 is TGCGCCAGCAGCCAACCCCTTGGGAGGTTGAATGAAAAACTGTTTTTT.

The V call is TRBV6-5, the J call TRBJ2-7; 7 bases are shared with TRBD2. CDR1 and CDR2 (germline): MNHEY, SVGAGI. CDR3 length: 16 amino acids. J was trimmed by 3 bases and V by 0 bases; bases with no gene match: 8. CDR3 sequence (DNA): TGTGCCAGCAGTTACTCGACGTATAGCGGGTTCTACGAGCAGTACTTC. Protein product: CASSYSTYSGFYEQYF.

A remark on this clone: Other DNA sequences from this sample encode an identical CDR3 as well. The chain carries TRBV27 and TRBJ2-7, with 7 bases lining up with TRBD2. The CDR3 spans 14 residues. Looked up from germline, CDR1 is MNHEY and CDR2 is SMNVEV (reference sequence). The trim removed 2 bases at V and 4 bases at J, leaving 5 bases unmatched. The CDR3 coding sequence is TGTGCCAGCAGTTTAGCGGGAGAGGTTTACGAGCAGTACTTC. This gives the protein CASSLAGEVYEQYF.

V and J are TRBV6-5 and TRBJ2-3, with TRBD2 matching 9 bases. J was trimmed by 4 bases and V by 3 bases; bases with no gene match: 8. The CDR3 extends over 16 amino acids. Germline CDR1 is MNHEY and CDR2 is SVGAGI. The CDR3 nucleotides read TGTGCCAGCAGTTATCGCCCTAGCGGGAAGGCAGATACGCAGTATTTT. Residues: CASSYRPSGKADTQYF.

The chain recombines TRBV29-1 with TRBJ2-1; D unresolved. Germline CDR1 reads SQVTM; CDR2 reads ANQGSEA. V was clipped by 4 bases and J by 7 bases, with 8 bases between them. The CDR3 runs to 11 residues. The CDR3 loop is CSVADTNEQFF. For the CDR3, the DNA is TGCAGCGTTGCCGACACGAATGAGCAGTTCTTC.

A remark on this clone: Other DNA variants within this sample encode the same CDR3. The gene calls are TRBV9 and TRBJ2-7, with a possible D match to TRBD2 (5 bases). There are 14 residues in the CDR3. V was shortened by 0 bases and J by 0 bases, with 7 bases between the two germline ends. CDR1 and CDR2 (germline): SGDLS, YYNGEE. CDR3 sequence reads: CASSVGGSSYEQYF. The DNA of the CDR3 is TGTGCCAGCAGCGTAGGAGGGAGCTCCTACGAGCAGTACTTC.

This chain uses TRBV28 with TRBJ1-1, with D unresolved. CDR3 length equals 13 residues. From germline, CDR1 is MDHEN and CDR2 SYDVKM. Trimming cost V 2 bases and J 2 bases, with 6 bases left between them. The CDR3 DNA is TGTGCCAGCAGTTTAGGCTTCAACACTGAAGCTTTCTTT. Translated: CASSLGFNTEAFF. The complete variable domain, with remaining parts taken from reference TRBV28 and TRBJ1-1, reads DVKVTQSSRYLVKRTGEKVFLECVQDMDHENMFWYRQDPGLGLRLIYFSYDVKMKEKGDIPEGYSVSREKKERFSLILESASTNQTSMYLCASSLGFNTEAFFGQGTRLTVV.